The rows below give T cell receptor beta chains drawn from one sample of a study of shared clonotypes between healthy human individuals. TCRdb's table, derived via immunoSEQ multiplex PCR, lists solely in-frame clones and lacks some. The data hold fewer than 600,000 clones, with 70% to 80% observed a single time. Specimen: PBMCs. Every receptor here comes from a woman in her thirties or forties in good health. Some clones in this sample may be carry-over from other donors' samples. CDR3s include the opening cysteine and the closing phenylalanine or tryptophan. D genes are given only for firm matches. Some rows mark clone size as missing; the rest say once, few, many or name a class of expanded clone.

abundance,j_gene,v_gene,d_gene,CDR3aa,CDR3nt
.,TRBJ1-2,TRBV7-2,TRBD1,CASSPGGQGYGYTF,TGTGCCAGCAGCCCCGGTGGACAGGGCTATGGCTACACCTTC
.,TRBJ1-5,TRBV7-2,.,CASSRQASNQPQHF,TGTGCCAGCAGCCGACAGGCTAGCAATCAGCCCCAGCATTTT
.,TRBJ1-3,TRBV28,.,CASSFPGNTIYF,TGTGCCAGCAGTTTCCCTGGAAACACCATATATTTT
few,TRBJ2-1,TRBV2,TRBD1,CASSEWDRGPDEQFF,TGTGCCAGCAGTGAGTGGGACAGGGGGCCCGATGAGCAGTTCTTC
.,TRBJ1-2,TRBV2,.,CASSELEGRGGGYTF,TGTGCCAGCAGTGAGCTGGAAGGCAGGGGTGGCGGCTACACCTTC
.,TRBJ2-3,TRBV5-6,.,CASSFSVVGAGDTQYF,TGTGCCAGCAGCTTTTCCGTCGTGGGAGCGGGAGATACGCAGTATTTT
.,TRBJ2-3,TRBV4-3,.,CASSRGRDSGRPSTDTQYF,TGCGCCAGCAGCCGGGGAAGGGACTCAGGGCGTCCTAGCACAGATACGCAGTATTTT
.,TRBJ1-1,TRBV28,.,CASSSNRVMNTEAFF,TGTGCCAGCAGTTCGAACAGGGTTATGAACACTGAAGCTTTCTTT
.,TRBJ2-7,TRBV20-1,.,CSARGTPEQYF,TGCAGTGCTAGAGGGACTCCTGAGCAGTACTTC
.,TRBJ1-4,TRBV25-1,.,CASSPLRGPGEKLFF,TGTGCCAGCAGCCCGTTACGGGGACCAGGGGAAAAACTGTTTTTT
.,TRBJ2-2,TRBV12-1,.,CASSQQGYTGELFF,TGTGCCAGCAGCCAACAGGGGTACACCGGGGAGCTGTTTTTT
.,TRBJ1-1,TRBV7-9,.,CASSLLNTEAFF,TGTGCCAGCTCCCTATTGAACACTGAAGCTTTCTTT
.,TRBJ1-5,TRBV13,.,CASSLGATNQPQHF,TGTGCCAGCAGCTTAGGGGCGACGAATCAGCCCCAGCATTTT
.,TRBJ2-1,TRBV18,TRBD1,CASSHATGPSSYNEQFF,TGTGCCAGCTCACACGCGACAGGGCCAAGCTCCTACAATGAGCAGTTCTTC
.,TRBJ1-2,TRBV7-9,TRBD1,CASSPGGVYGYTF,TGTGCCAGCAGCCCAGGGGGCGTCTATGGCTACACCTTC
.,TRBJ2-3,TRBV5-1,.,CASMFYGDTSTDTQYF,TGCGCCAGCATGTTTTACGGGGACACTAGCACAGATACGCAGTATTTT
.,TRBJ1-5,TRBV19,TRBD1,CASRPDRERGQPQHF,TGTGCCAGTAGGCCAGACAGGGAAAGAGGTCAGCCCCAGCATTTT
many,TRBJ1-5,TRBV7-2,TRBD1,CASSIRQGTQPQHF,TGTGCCAGCAGCATCAGACAGGGTACGCAGCCCCAGCATTTT
once,TRBJ1-1,TRBV19,.,CASRQGWTEAFF,TGTGCCAGTAGACAGGGTTGGACTGAAGCTTTCTTT
.,TRBJ2-7,TRBV2,TRBD1,CASRPDRGYSYEQYF,TGTGCCAGCAGACCCGACAGGGGGTACTCCTACGAGCAGTACTTC
.,TRBJ2-1,TRBV6-5,TRBD1,CASSSWDRGLNEQFF,TGTGCCAGCAGTTCGTGGGACAGGGGGCTCAATGAGCAGTTCTTC
once,TRBJ2-7,TRBV27,.,CASSFGRDIYEQYF,TGTGCCAGCAGTTTCGGCAGGGACATTTACGAGCAGTACTTC
.,TRBJ2-7,TRBV7-2,TRBD2,CASSVTSGGPYEQYF,TGTGCCAGCAGTGTGACTAGCGGAGGTCCCTACGAGCAGTACTTC
.,TRBJ2-1,TRBV7-3,.,CASSLMVAEPEQFF,TGTGCCAGCAGCTTAATGGTAGCGGAGCCCGAGCAGTTCTTC
.,TRBJ1-4,TRBV15,TRBD1,CATSRDLLRTGQTNEKLFF,TGTGCCACCAGCAGAGACCTGTTAAGGACAGGGCAAACTAATGAAAAACTGTTTTTT
.,TRBJ2-7,TRBV29-1,TRBD2,CSVTTGLAAKKSYEQYF,TGCAGCGTGACCACGGGACTAGCGGCAAAAAAATCCTACGAGCAGTACTTC
few,TRBJ2-7,TRBV4-1,.,CASSPAGRPDYEQYF,TGCGCCAGCAGCCCCGCGGGACGGCCCGACTACGAGCAGTACTTC
.,TRBJ2-3,TRBV5-1,.,CASSPPSQQADTQYF,TGCGCCAGCAGCCCCCCCTCGCAACAGGCAGATACGCAGTATTTT
.,TRBJ2-7,TRBV9,.,CASSVAGPSYEQYF,TGTGCCAGCAGCGTAGCCGGACCTTCCTACGAGCAGTACTTC
.,TRBJ2-1,TRBV5-1,TRBD2,CASSLPSGLAAYNEQFF,TGCGCCAGCAGCTTACCCTCCGGACTAGCGGCATACAATGAGCAGTTCTTC
.,TRBJ2-7,TRBV4-1,.,CVSSQDPGPEQYF,TGCGTCAGCAGCCAAGATCCCGGGCCTGAGCAGTACTTC
.,TRBJ2-1,TRBV6-1,.,CASSETPSSYNEQFF,TGTGCCAGCAGTGAGACTCCGAGCTCCTACAATGAGCAGTTCTTC
.,TRBJ1-5,TRBV19,.,CASSIEQGRDNQPQHF,TGTGCCAGTAGTATAGAACAGGGTAGGGACAATCAGCCCCAGCATTTT
.,TRBJ2-3,TRBV10-3,.,CAISGISTDTQYF,TGTGCCATCTCAGGGATTAGCACAGATACGCAGTATTTT
once,TRBJ2-3,TRBV5-1,TRBD2,CASSQPLAGGDTQYF,TGCGCCAGCAGTCAACCACTAGCGGGAGGAGATACGCAGTATTTT
.,TRBJ2-3,TRBV4-3,TRBD2,CASSQRVLAGGDTDTQYF,TGCGCCAGCAGCCAAAGGGTACTAGCGGGAGGGGATACAGATACGCAGTATTTT
.,TRBJ2-7,TRBV7-2,.,CASSLLGVYEQYF,TGTGCCAGCAGCTTATTGGGGGTCTACGAGCAGTACTTC
.,TRBJ2-1,TRBV7-2,.,CASSSSSYNEQFF,TGTGCCAGCAGCTCGAGCTCCTACAATGAGCAGTTCTTC
.,TRBJ2-5,TRBV10-3,TRBD1,CAISDPTGAVETQYF,TGTGCCATCAGTGACCCTACAGGGGCGGTGGAGACCCAGTACTTC
few,TRBJ1-4,TRBV19,.,CASSIAPAEKLFF,TGTGCCAGTAGTATAGCGCCAGCTGAAAAACTGTTTTTT
.,TRBJ1-4,TRBV19,.,CASSTQGWEKLFF,TGTGCCAGTAGTACACAGGGTTGGGAAAAACTGTTTTTT
once,TRBJ2-2,TRBV5-1,TRBD1,CASSPDREAGELFF,TGCGCCAGCAGCCCGGACAGGGAGGCCGGGGAGCTGTTTTTT
.,TRBJ2-1,TRBV4-2,TRBD2,CASSPGGVAGAYNEQFF,TGTGCCAGCAGCCCTGGCGGGGTAGCGGGAGCCTACAATGAGCAGTTCTTC
.,TRBJ2-1,TRBV7-2,TRBD2,CASSLGLAGVPEQFF,TGTGCCAGCAGCTTAGGGTTAGCGGGAGTCCCTGAGCAGTTCTTC
.,TRBJ2-2,TRBV2,TRBD1,CASSAGTATGELFF,TGTGCCAGCAGCGCAGGGACAGCCACCGGGGAGCTGTTTTTT
.,TRBJ2-7,TRBV6-5,TRBD1,CASSGRQGAYEQYF,TGTGCCAGCTCGGGTAGACAGGGTGCCTACGAGCAGTACTTC
few,TRBJ1-1,TRBV10-1,.,CASSENVGATEAFF,TGCGCCAGCAGTGAAAACGTGGGGGCAACTGAAGCTTTCTTT
.,TRBJ2-4,TRBV5-1,.,CASSSSPSGAENIQYF,TGCGCCAGCAGCTCGTCCCCCTCTGGGGCGGAAAACATTCAGTACTTC
.,TRBJ2-1,TRBV30,TRBD2,CAWSNGLAGYNEQFF,TGTGCCTGGAGTAACGGGCTAGCGGGCTACAATGAGCAGTTCTTC
once,TRBJ2-1,TRBV2,TRBD2,CANLRDTSGSSYNEQFF,TGTGCCAACTTACGGGACACTAGCGGGAGCTCCTACAATGAGCAGTTCTTC
.,TRBJ2-1,TRBV6-1,TRBD2,CASRRLAGSRNEQFF,TGTGCCAGCAGGAGACTAGCGGGTTCGCGCAATGAGCAGTTCTTC
.,TRBJ2-2,TRBV6-6,.,CASSYGLALGGELFF,TGTGCCAGCAGTTACGGGCTAGCGCTAGGCGGGGAGCTGTTTTTT
.,TRBJ2-1,TRBV2,TRBD2,CASTPPSGAEFEQFF,TGTGCCAGCACCCCTCCTAGCGGGGCGGAATTTGAGCAGTTCTTC
.,TRBJ2-1,TRBV7-3,.,CASSSYTSGPNEQFF,TGTGCCAGCAGCTCGTACACCAGTGGACCAAATGAGCAGTTCTTC
.,TRBJ1-1,TRBV18,.,CASSPSLDTEAFF,TGTGCCAGCTCCCCCTCTCTGGACACTGAAGCTTTCTTT
.,TRBJ2-3,TRBV9,.,CASSPRTATTDTQYF,TGTGCCAGCAGCCCACGGACCGCTACAACAGATACGCAGTATTTT
.,TRBJ2-5,TRBV11-2,TRBD1,CASSSRDRVWETQYF,TGTGCCAGCAGCTCCCGGGACAGGGTTTGGGAGACCCAGTACTTC